The 10 T cell receptor beta chains below were found in one sample sequenced in a study of vaccination and CD4 T cells after COVID-19. These receptors have no identified antigens. The Oncomine TCR Beta short-read assay was applied to DNA of cultured CD4+ T cells. It was from cultured CD4+ T cells that genomic DNA was extracted. TCRdb reprocessed the PCR reads with MiXCR, giving one entry per CDR3 protein. Of roughly 9,300 distinct CDR3 sequences in the sample, roughly a third were seen once. Specified treatment: roughly 11-day PBMC culture with coronavirus spike peptide pools or control peptides (ViraFEST assay). Ahead of the COVID-19 pandemic (2011-2018), the CD4+ T cells of the unexposed donor were collected. The source material was CD4+ T cells from blood, cultured in vitro. Every receptor here comes from a human donor in good health.

The V gene is TRBV20-1, the J gene TRBJ2-2; D may be TRBD1 (6 bases). This CDR3 region has 14 residues. Germline V lookup: CDR1 DFQATT, CDR2 SNEGSKA (reference sequence). V shed 2 bases and J shed 5 bases, with 12 bases lying between them. CDR3 residues: CSARFVRGTGELFF. CDR3 DNA: TGCAGTGCTAGATTCGTTAGGGGGACCGGGGAGCTGTTTTTT.

In its sample, this clonotype was seen a few times. The chain recombines TRBV2 with TRBJ1-5; unclear D gene. Germline V lookup: CDR1 SNHLY, CDR2 FYNNEI. This CDR3 comprises 13 residues. V was trimmed by 8 bases and J by 2 bases, leaving 10 bases between them. The CDR3 DNA follows: TGTGCCAGCGTGTTTGACCGCAATCAGCCCCAGCATTTT. This translates into CASVFDRNQPQHF. Drawing the rest from reference TRBV2 and TRBJ1-5, the complete variable domain is EPEVTQTPSHQVTQMGQEVILRCVPISNHLYFYWYRQILGQKVEFLVSFYNNEISEKSEIFDDQFSVERPDGSNFTLKIRSTKLEDSAMYFCASVFDRNQPQHFGDGTRLSIL.

The chain uses TRBV7-9 and TRBJ2-7; D gene unclear. This CDR3 has 12 residues. V dropped 5 bases and J dropped 3 bases, with 8 bases sitting between them. Germline V gives CDR1 SEHNR, CDR2 FQNEAQ (reference sequence). This CDR3 is CASSPQDYEQYF. The CDR3 DNA sequence: TGTGCCAGCAGCCCCCAGGACTACGAGCAGTACTTC.

The CDR3 sequence is CASSVYRGTDTQYF. CDR3 in DNA: TGTGCCAGCAGTGTATACAGGGGAACAGATACGCAGTATTTT. The chain is built from TRBV28 and TRBJ2-3; 7 bases map to TRBD1. Losses at the gene ends were 5 bases for V and 3 bases for J; bases not matched to a gene: 5. Germline CDR1 MDHEN, CDR2 SYDVKM. This CDR3 region has 14 residues.

The chain joins TRBV28 to TRBJ2-7, with D possibly being TRBD2 (5 bases). CDR3 length equals 14 residues. Germline loops: CDR1 MDHEN, CDR2 SYDVKM. V lost 3 bases and J 4 bases, leaving 13 bases between the germline ends. CDR3 loop: CASSLDRGRYEQYF. Here the CDR3 DNA reads TGTGCCAGCAGTTTGGACCGGGGTAGGTACGAGCAGTACTTC.

The J gene is TRBJ2-3, the V gene TRBV5-4; D remains ambiguous. This CDR3 spans 11 amino acids. The V gene lost 3 bases and the J gene lost 5 bases, with 4 bases spanning the gap. CDR1 SGHNT and CDR2 YYREEE come from the germline V gene (reference sequence). CDR3 protein: CASSSVDTQYF. The CDR3 DNA sequence: TGTGCCAGCAGCTCCGTAGATACGCAGTATTTT.

Sample share makes this clonotype medium-sized. The chain carries TRBV20-1 and TRBJ2-5; the match to TRBD1 covers 7 bases. V trimming: 5 bases; J trimming: 4 bases; junction bases outside the gene matches: 1. This CDR3 contains 11 residues. The germline gives CDR1 DFQATT, CDR2 SNEGSKA (reference sequence). CDR3 loop: CSAHRGETQYF. For the CDR3, the DNA is TGCAGTGCTCACAGGGGAGAGACCCAGTACTTC.

The chain recombines TRBV7-3 with TRBJ2-6, with 7 positions matching TRBD1. The CDR3 sequence is 15 residues long. Per germline, CDR1 SGHTA and CDR2 FQGTGA. V trimming: 5 bases; J trimming: 4 bases; junction bases outside the gene matches: 5. The CDR3 DNA reads as TGTGCCAGCAGCCCGGGACAGTACGGGGCCAACGTCCTGACTTTC. Translating gives CASSPGQYGANVLTF.

This clonotype was counted only a few times. This rearrangement joins TRBV27 to TRBJ2-5; TRBD1 is a possible D gene (5 bases). The CDR3 loop spans 13 amino acids. CDR1 and CDR2 from the germline V gene are MNHEY and SMNVEV (reference sequence). The V end was cut by 8 bases, the J end by 4 bases, with 14 bases between. CDR3 region: CASGSRRGETQYF. The CDR3 DNA sequence: TGTGCCAGCGGTTCTCGAAGGGGAGAGACCCAGTACTTC.

This clonotype was seen only a few times. The V gene is TRBV6-5, the J gene TRBJ2-1; 12 bases fit TRBD2. The CDR3 covers 17 residues. CDR1 and CDR2 from the germline V gene are MNHEY and SVGAGI. V lost 2 bases, J lost 6 bases, and 8 bases stayed unmatched. CDR3 DNA: TGTGCCAGCAGTTACCAAGGGACTAGCGGGCCCCTCAATGAGCAGTTCTTC. Its protein is CASSYQGTSGPLNEQFF.